A single sample gave rise to the 7 T cell receptor beta chains below, sequenced in a study of shared T cell receptors in the human thymus. The table came from immunoSEQ multiplex PCR; TCRdb's copy has only in-frame clones and leaves some out. The data hold hundreds of thousands of clones, with over 75% observed a single time. These data also formed part of another study, on human thymus T cells.

The material sequenced was thymocytes. The receptors shown here come from a boy under two years old with a congenital heart defect.

This clone was observed a single time. The genes are TRBV10-3 and TRBJ1-2, with D perhaps matching TRBD1 (6 bases). CDR3 length: 17 residues. Trimming took off 2 bases at V and 4 bases at J, with 20 bases between the two ends. Germline-derived CDR1 and CDR2 are ENHRY and SYGVKD. CDR3 amino acids: CAISEAILPGHLYGYTF. For the CDR3, the DNA is TGTGCCATCAGTGAGGCGATCCTTCCGGGACACCTCTATGGCTACACCTTC.

This chain joins TRBV10-3 and TRBJ2-3, with 9 nucleotides matching TRBD2. CDR1 and CDR2 from the germline V gene are ENHRY and SYGVKD. This CDR3 is 18 amino acids long. The V and J ends lost 0 bases and 1 base, in that order; junction bases with no gene match: 8. The CDR3 bases are TGTGCCATCAGTGAGTCGGTTAGCGGGGGACAACGCACAGATACGCAGTATTTT. It is translated as CAISESVSGGQRTDTQYF.

The rearrangement uses TRBV28 and TRBJ2-6, with 8 bases aligning to TRBD2. This CDR3 is 17 amino acids long. V dropped 3 bases and J dropped 0; count of bases not matched to a gene: 4. CDR1 is MDHEN and CDR2 is SYDVKM in the germline V gene. This CDR3 is CASSFRGGVSGANVLTF. The CDR3 DNA follows: TGTGCCAGCAGTTTTCGGGGGGGAGTCTCTGGGGCCAACGTCCTGACTTTC. The whole variable domain, filled in from reference TRBV28 and TRBJ2-6, reads DVKVTQSSRYLVKRTGEKVFLECVQDMDHENMFWYRQDPGLGLRLIYFSYDVKMKEKGDIPEGYSVSREKKERFSLILESASTNQTSMYLCASSFRGGVSGANVLTFGAGSRLTVL.

V usage is TRBV27 and J usage is TRBJ1-1; D possibly corresponds to TRBD1 (6 bases). This CDR3 region has 19 residues. V was trimmed by 2 bases and J by 3 bases, leaving 25 bases between them. The germline CDR1 and CDR2 sequences are MNHEY and SMNVEV (reference sequence). The CDR3 reads CASSLRYRDTNPSDTEAFF. The CDR3 coding sequence is TGTGCCAGCAGTTTACGGTACCGGGACACCAACCCATCAGACACTGAAGCTTTCTTT.

On this clone itself: Additional DNA sequences in this sample encode the identical CDR3. This rearrangement joins TRBV19 to TRBJ1-5; no clear D gene. CDR1 LNHDA and CDR2 SQIVND come from the germline V gene (reference sequence). The CDR3 runs 13 residues. V lost 5 bases and J lost 4, with 9 bases in between. CDR3 nucleotides: TGTGCCAGTAGTCGAGGTGGGAATCAGCCCCAGCATTTT. This encodes CASSRGGNQPQHF.

CDR3 sequence: CASSQVAGRSYNEQFF. CDR3 nucleotide sequence: TGTGCCAGCAGCCAAGTTGCGGGCCGCTCCTACAATGAGCAGTTCTTC. The rearrangement joins TRBV14 to TRBJ2-1, with D possibly matching TRBD2 (5 bases). Germline-derived CDR1 and CDR2 are SGHDN and FVKESK. The CDR3 sequence is 16 residues long. V shed 1 base and J shed 0 bases, with 10 bases lying between them.

The chain joins TRBV7-9 to TRBJ1-2, with TRBD1 matching over 7 bases. Germline CDR1 is SEHNR and CDR2 is FQNEAQ (reference sequence). V was clipped by 4 bases and J by 4 bases; unmatched bases: 6. The CDR3 totals 14 residues. The CDR3 nucleotides read TGTGCCAGCAGCTCACGGACAGGCGGCTATGGCTACACCTTC. Its translation: CASSSRTGGYGYTF.